This T cell receptor (beta chain) was captured by sequencing in a study of blood T cell repertoires in COVID-19. Germline CDR1 and CDR2: MNHEY and SMNVEV (reference sequence). This CDR3 spans 16 amino acids. Trimming took 8 bases from V and 0 from J, leaving 20 bases between them. Profiled with immunoSEQ multiplex PCR; TCRdb holds only in-frame clones, not every one. The sample consists of 85,000 to 130,000 clones, around 85% of them appearing once. Across 20 to 25 US areas, participants ranged in age from roughly 18 to 95 years. The specimen was PBMCs or T cells enriched from blood (not recorded which). This chain uses TRBV27 with TRBJ2-7, with D possibly TRBD1 on 7 matching bases. This clonotype originated in a woman aged 45-65 years who had recovered from COVID-19. The CDR3, as DNA: TGTGCCAGCGCGTCTCACAGGGGAGGTGTCTCCTACGAGCAGTACTTC. Translation gives CASASHRGGVSYEQYF.